Listed below are T cell receptor beta chains from one sample, sequenced in a study of shared clonotypes between healthy human individuals. Profiled with immunoSEQ multiplex PCR; TCRdb holds only in-frame clones, not every one. The table has about 1.1 million clones, roughly 74% seen once. Sample: memory CD4+ T cells from PBMCs. The receptors stem from a man between 18 and 35 years old in good health. Some clones in this sample may be carry-over from other donors' samples. The CDR3 runs from the conserved cysteine through the conserved F or W. Clone size appears in some rows only: once, few, many, or a class for an expanded clone.

CDR3 protein: CASSGTYYEQYF
V gene: TRBV7-2
J gene: TRBJ2-7
clone size: once

CDR3 protein: CASSWTGKETQYF
V gene: TRBV5-1
J gene: TRBJ2-5
clone size: -

CDR3 protein: CAITDPNGHTDTQYF
V gene: TRBV10-3
J gene: TRBJ2-3
clone size: once

CDR3 protein: CASSPTDRGRREAFF
V gene: TRBV5-1
J gene: TRBJ1-1
clone size: few

CDR3 protein: CAWSQGDNQPQHF
V gene: TRBV30
J gene: TRBJ1-5
clone size: -

CDR3 protein: CASSMMQETQYF
V gene: TRBV19
J gene: TRBJ2-5
clone size: -

CDR3 protein: CASSSPGTSGKNEQFF
V gene: TRBV11-3
J gene: TRBJ2-1
clone size: -

CDR3 protein: CALGDLQVWNQPQHF
V gene: TRBV10-1
J gene: TRBJ1-5
clone size: few

CDR3 protein: CASSPSGGGQPQHF
V gene: TRBV6-6
J gene: TRBJ1-5
clone size: few

CDR3 protein: CASSFSVDSLLVDEQFF
V gene: TRBV5-1
J gene: TRBJ2-1
clone size: -

CDR3 protein: CASSLEIGLGAGNEQFF
V gene: TRBV11-3
J gene: TRBJ2-1
clone size: -

CDR3 protein: CASSRGLTNEKLFF
V gene: TRBV9
J gene: TRBJ1-4
clone size: -

CDR3 protein: CASSRTSGSGEQYF
V gene: TRBV5-1
J gene: TRBJ2-7
clone size: -

CDR3 protein: CASSAPGVPYEQYF
V gene: TRBV28
J gene: TRBJ2-7
clone size: -

CDR3 protein: CASSRQVLETQYF
V gene: TRBV18
J gene: TRBJ2-5
clone size: -

CDR3 protein: CASSLARGRNTIYF
V gene: TRBV7-6
J gene: TRBJ1-3
clone size: -

CDR3 protein: CATSRDRQRNEKLFF
V gene: TRBV15
J gene: TRBJ1-4
clone size: -

CDR3 protein: CAWTPDIRAYEQYF
V gene: TRBV30
J gene: TRBJ2-7
clone size: -

CDR3 protein: CASSGQTFSNQPQHF
V gene: TRBV6-1
J gene: TRBJ1-5
clone size: few

CDR3 protein: CASSSGLAGDEQYF
V gene: TRBV11-3
J gene: TRBJ2-7
clone size: -

CDR3 protein: CASSSGFNVLTF
V gene: TRBV6-1
J gene: TRBJ2-6
clone size: -

CDR3 protein: CASSVEAGGPDTQYF
V gene: TRBV9
J gene: TRBJ2-3
clone size: -

CDR3 protein: CATSARQGETQYF
V gene: TRBV15
J gene: TRBJ2-5
clone size: -

CDR3 protein: CASSLGRQYNEQFF
V gene: TRBV28
J gene: TRBJ2-1
clone size: -

CDR3 protein: CASTSGRRYEQYF
V gene: TRBV27
J gene: TRBJ2-7
clone size: few

CDR3 protein: CASSPDAGWGRTEAFF
V gene: TRBV28
J gene: TRBJ1-1
clone size: -

CDR3 protein: CASSPPHNPNEQFF
V gene: TRBV18
J gene: TRBJ2-1
clone size: -

CDR3 protein: CATVRDRGTYEQYF
V gene: TRBV2
J gene: TRBJ2-7
clone size: -

CDR3 protein: CASSLASGSYEQYF
V gene: TRBV4-2
J gene: TRBJ2-7
clone size: -

CDR3 protein: CASSLASLSGNTIYF
V gene: TRBV7-9
J gene: TRBJ1-3
clone size: -

CDR3 protein: CASSWSGEQFF
V gene: TRBV7-9
J gene: TRBJ2-1
clone size: -

CDR3 protein: CASSAYYRGRGGYTF
V gene: TRBV6-1
J gene: TRBJ1-2
clone size: -

CDR3 protein: CASSSALGEQYF
V gene: TRBV7-2
J gene: TRBJ2-7
clone size: -

CDR3 protein: CASSSQNRYEQYF
V gene: TRBV28
J gene: TRBJ2-7
clone size: -

CDR3 protein: CAWSVRAGGYYEQYF
V gene: TRBV30
J gene: -
clone size: -

CDR3 protein: CASRGTSGLSSYNEQFF
V gene: TRBV27
J gene: TRBJ2-1
clone size: -

CDR3 protein: CASSLDVTGIYEQYF
V gene: TRBV27
J gene: TRBJ2-7
clone size: -

CDR3 protein: CASSVGQFSGNTIYF
V gene: TRBV9
J gene: TRBJ1-3
clone size: -

CDR3 protein: CASSYHLDREVATEAFF
V gene: TRBV7-9
J gene: TRBJ1-1
clone size: -

CDR3 protein: CASRKLGGGETQYF
V gene: TRBV4-1
J gene: TRBJ2-5
clone size: -

CDR3 protein: CASSERQGGSEAFF
V gene: TRBV2
J gene: TRBJ1-1
clone size: -

CDR3 protein: CAWRTGQETQYF
V gene: TRBV30
J gene: TRBJ2-5
clone size: once

CDR3 protein: CAWNRGVSYEQYF
V gene: TRBV30
J gene: TRBJ2-7
clone size: -

CDR3 protein: CASSSEGGIGETQYF
V gene: TRBV27
J gene: TRBJ2-5
clone size: -

CDR3 protein: CAISDFGSWGLGGELFF
V gene: TRBV10-3
J gene: TRBJ2-2
clone size: -

CDR3 protein: CASSYNSGPSSYEQYF
V gene: TRBV6-6
J gene: TRBJ2-7
clone size: -

CDR3 protein: CASSGIPGDTQYF
V gene: TRBV7-3
J gene: TRBJ2-3
clone size: -

CDR3 protein: CASSQVRGRKETQYF
V gene: TRBV28
J gene: TRBJ2-5
clone size: few

CDR3 protein: CASKQGNSKNIQYF
V gene: TRBV6-1
J gene: TRBJ2-4
clone size: -

CDR3 protein: CASSRDRNNEQFF
V gene: TRBV11-2
J gene: TRBJ2-1
clone size: -

CDR3 protein: CASTAGAGNYGYTF
V gene: TRBV2
J gene: TRBJ1-2
clone size: -

CDR3 protein: CASSEKGQGYNSPLHF
V gene: TRBV25-1
J gene: TRBJ1-6
clone size: -

CDR3 protein: CASTTRGISNQPQHF
V gene: TRBV6-1
J gene: TRBJ1-5
clone size: -

CDR3 protein: CASSDLAGLSPFF
V gene: TRBV10-2
J gene: TRBJ2-2
clone size: -

CDR3 protein: CASRDEAGSNYGYTF
V gene: TRBV5-1
J gene: TRBJ1-2
clone size: few

CDR3 protein: CASNRQGAYNEQFF
V gene: TRBV2
J gene: TRBJ2-1
clone size: once

CDR3 protein: CASSVGQAFANEELFF
V gene: TRBV9
J gene: TRBJ1-4
clone size: -

CDR3 protein: CASRTPGKAFF
V gene: TRBV28
J gene: TRBJ1-1
clone size: -

CDR3 protein: CASSLGPGGFYEQYF
V gene: TRBV7-8
J gene: TRBJ2-7
clone size: -